A selection of T cell receptor beta chains follows, all from one sample in a study of human thymus T cells. The method was immunoSEQ multiplex PCR; TCRdb's version includes in-frame clones alone and lacks a portion of them. The sample holds tens of thousands of clones, 94% seen once. The source material was blood. The receptors here all came from a boy under three years old with a congenital heart defect but otherwise immunologically healthy. Both conserved end residues are part of each CDR3. D genes are given only for firm matches.

j_call d_call v_call cdr3_nt cdr3_aa
TRBJ2-1 TRBD2 TRBV7-3 TGTGCCAGCAGCTCTAGCGGGGATTACAATGAGCAGTTCTTC CASSSSGDYNEQFF
TRBJ2-3 . TRBV4-1 TGCGCCAGCAGCCAAGGTTCCCTCTCAAATTCATTTGATACGCAGTATTTT CASSQGSLSNSFDTQYF
TRBJ1-2 TRBD1 TRBV7-2 TGTGCCAGCAGCGCGCGGACAGGGCACTATGGCTACACCTTC CASSARTGHYGYTF
TRBJ1-1 . TRBV4-1 TGCGCCAGCAGCTTGCGCCCCTCACAGTTTCAGAACACTGAAGCTTTCTTT CASSLRPSQFQNTEAFF
TRBJ2-1 . TRBV7-2 TGTGCCAGCAGCTTAGGGGGTGAGCAGTTCTTC CASSLGGEQFF
TRBJ2-5 . TRBV5-1 TGCGCCAGCAGCTTGGTGAGGGAGACCCAGTACTTC CASSLVRETQYF
TRBJ2-5 TRBD1 TRBV6-1 TGTGCCAGCAGTGTGGGACAGGGGGAAGAGACCCAGTACTTC CASSVGQGEETQYF
TRBJ2-7 . TRBV27 TGTGCCAGCAGAGGTAGGAGCTCCTACGAGCAGTACTTC CASRGRSSYEQYF
TRBJ2-7 . TRBV2 TGTGCCAGCAGTGAGCCCGTAGCCTTCCCCTACGAGCAGTACTTC CASSEPVAFPYEQYF
TRBJ1-5 TRBD1 TRBV5-8 TGTGCCAGCAGCTTGGGGACAGGGGGCGCAGGCCAGCCCCAGCATTTT CASSLGTGGAGQPQHF
TRBJ2-2 . TRBV19 TGTGCCAGTAGTATCTCCGGGATGCGCACCGGGGAGCTGTTTTTT CASSISGMRTGELFF
TRBJ2-7 TRBD2 TRBV5-4 TGTGCCAGCAGCTCTTCGGGAGGGCCGTACGAGCAGTACTTC CASSSSGGPYEQYF
TRBJ1-4 TRBD1 TRBV28 TGTGCCAGCAGCTTAACCGGGACAGGAAGTAATGAAAAACTGTTTTTT CASSLTGTGSNEKLFF